This is a list of T cell receptor beta chains from one sample in a study of lymphopenia after photon versus proton radiotherapy. The repertoire was sequenced with immunoSEQ multiplex PCR; TCRdb's copy has only in-frame clones and lacks some. The sample contains approximately 53,000 clones, 92% of which appear only once. Sequences were derived from peripheral blood, sampled from a patient treated with photon-based radiotherapy. The source is a woman between 40 and 50 years old with cholangiocarcinoma. Each CDR3 is given with its conserved first and last residue. Fields, in order: D gene, clone size, CDR3 length, V gene, J gene, CDR3 DNA, CDR3 protein. D genes are given only for firm matches. Clone size is not always given. Where it is, it says once, few, many or a class for expanded clones.

d_gene: .; abundance: .; len: 15; v_gene: TRBV11-1; j_gene: TRBJ2-1; CDR3nt: TGTGCCAGCAGCGCGGGCCCGAGCTCCTACAATGAGCAGTTCTTC; CDR3aa: CASSAGPSSYNEQFF
d_gene: .; abundance: .; len: 15; v_gene: TRBV27; j_gene: TRBJ2-6; CDR3nt: TGTGCCAGCAGTTACGCAGGGATCGGGGCCAACGTCCTGACTTTC; CDR3aa: CASSYAGIGANVLTF
d_gene: .; abundance: .; len: 13; v_gene: TRBV29-1; j_gene: TRBJ1-4; CDR3nt: TGCAGCGTTGAGCATGGGTCTAATGAAAAACTGTTTTTT; CDR3aa: CSVEHGSNEKLFF
d_gene: .; abundance: .; len: 14; v_gene: TRBV5-1; j_gene: TRBJ1-2; CDR3nt: TGCGCCAGCAGCTTGGATCAGGGAGGCTATGGCTACACCTTC; CDR3aa: CASSLDQGGYGYTF
d_gene: TRBD2; abundance: once; len: 15; v_gene: TRBV27; j_gene: TRBJ2-1; CDR3nt: TGTGCCAGCACCGTAATGGGGCGGGGGATCGATGAGCAGTTCTTC; CDR3aa: CASTVMGRGIDEQFF
d_gene: .; abundance: .; len: 16; v_gene: TRBV5-8; j_gene: TRBJ1-1; CDR3nt: TGTGCCAGCAGCTTGGGGGTCAGGGAGATTTTCACTGAAGCTTTCTTT; CDR3aa: CASSLGVREIFTEAFF
d_gene: .; abundance: .; len: 14; v_gene: TRBV19; j_gene: TRBJ1-2; CDR3nt: TGCGCCAGTAGTATGGACAGTCCTAACTATGGCTACACCTTC; CDR3aa: CASSMDSPNYGYTF
d_gene: TRBD1; abundance: .; len: 14; v_gene: TRBV29-1; j_gene: TRBJ1-2; CDR3nt: TGCAGCGTTGTCGGACAGGGCAGCAACTATGGCTACACCTTC; CDR3aa: CSVVGQGSNYGYTF
d_gene: .; abundance: once; len: 14; v_gene: TRBV11-2; j_gene: TRBJ2-4; CDR3nt: TGTGCCAGCAGCCGTCTACCGGGCCTAAACATTCAGTACTTC; CDR3aa: CASSRLPGLNIQYF
d_gene: TRBD1; abundance: .; len: 13; v_gene: TRBV11-2; j_gene: TRBJ1-1; CDR3nt: TGTGCCAGCATGGGGGACAGTAACACTGAAGCTTTCTTT; CDR3aa: CASMGDSNTEAFF
d_gene: TRBD1; abundance: .; len: 15; v_gene: TRBV30; j_gene: TRBJ1-3; CDR3nt: TGTGCCTGGAGTGCTACAGGGGGCTTTGGAAACACCATATATTTT; CDR3aa: CAWSATGGFGNTIYF
d_gene: .; abundance: .; len: 17; v_gene: TRBV27; j_gene: TRBJ2-6; CDR3nt: TGTGCCAGCAGTTTTTCGGAGGGACTCTCTGGGGCCAACGTCCTGACTTTC; CDR3aa: CASSFSEGLSGANVLTF
d_gene: .; abundance: .; len: 12; v_gene: TRBV6-1; j_gene: TRBJ2-5; CDR3nt: TGTGCCAGCAGTGGACAGCAAGAGACCCAGTACTTC; CDR3aa: CASSGQQETQYF
d_gene: .; abundance: .; len: 14; v_gene: TRBV7-8; j_gene: TRBJ2-2; CDR3nt: TGTGCCAGCAGCCCCCGACAGTACCCCGGGGAGCTGTTTTTT; CDR3aa: CASSPRQYPGELFF
d_gene: TRBD1; abundance: .; len: 13; v_gene: TRBV9; j_gene: TRBJ2-5; CDR3nt: TGTGCCAGCAGCCCAGCAGGGGGCGAGACCCAGTACTTC; CDR3aa: CASSPAGGETQYF
d_gene: TRBD1; abundance: .; len: 14; v_gene: TRBV6-6; j_gene: TRBJ1-2; CDR3nt: TGTGCCACCAAACCCACCGGGACAGGGGATGGCTACACCTTC; CDR3aa: CATKPTGTGDGYTF
d_gene: .; abundance: .; len: 13; v_gene: TRBV27; j_gene: TRBJ2-7; CDR3nt: TGTGCCAGCAGCCCAGCCCTCCCCTACGAGCAGTACTTC; CDR3aa: CASSPALPYEQYF
d_gene: TRBD2; abundance: .; len: 19; v_gene: TRBV9; j_gene: TRBJ2-1; CDR3nt: TGTGCCAGCAGCGTGTCACTAGCGGGAGGGACCCCATCCTACAATGAGCAGTTCTTC; CDR3aa: CASSVSLAGGTPSYNEQFF
d_gene: TRBD2; abundance: .; len: 19; v_gene: TRBV7-8; j_gene: TRBJ2-2; CDR3nt: TGTGCCAGCACCCAAAGTCGCCGACTAGCGGGGGGGGACACCGGGGAGCTGTTTTTT; CDR3aa: CASTQSRRLAGGDTGELFF
d_gene: TRBD1; abundance: .; len: 13; v_gene: TRBV6-5; j_gene: TRBJ1-2; CDR3nt: TGTGCCAGCAGTTGGGACGGGACAGGCCAACAGGCCTTC; CDR3aa: CASSWDGTGQQAF
d_gene: TRBD1; abundance: .; len: 14; v_gene: TRBV12-5; j_gene: TRBJ1-2; CDR3nt: TGTGCTAGTGGTTTGGGACAGGGTGGCTATGGCTACACCTTC; CDR3aa: CASGLGQGGYGYTF
d_gene: .; abundance: .; len: 14; v_gene: TRBV7-9; j_gene: TRBJ2-5; CDR3nt: TGTGCCAGCAGCCCGCAGATGGGACAAGAGACCCAGTACTTC; CDR3aa: CASSPQMGQETQYF
d_gene: .; abundance: once; len: 13; v_gene: TRBV28; j_gene: TRBJ2-7; CDR3nt: TGTGCCAGCAGTTTAGGAGGGACCTACGAGCAGTACTTC; CDR3aa: CASSLGGTYEQYF
d_gene: .; abundance: .; len: 15; v_gene: TRBV21-1; j_gene: TRBJ1-5; CDR3nt: TGTGCCAGCAGCAAAGAAGCAGGCGGAAATCAGCCCCAGCATTTT; CDR3aa: CASSKEAGGNQPQHF
d_gene: TRBD1; abundance: few; len: 17; v_gene: TRBV7-8; j_gene: TRBJ2-5; CDR3nt: TGTGCCAGCAGCTTAGGGTACGACAGGGCCTCGCGTGAGACCCAGTACTTC; CDR3aa: CASSLGYDRASRETQYF
d_gene: TRBD1; abundance: .; len: 13; v_gene: TRBV28; j_gene: TRBJ1-2; CDR3nt: TGTGCCAGCAGCCCTGACAGGGTAGGTGGCTACACCTTC; CDR3aa: CASSPDRVGGYTF
d_gene: .; abundance: few; len: 12; v_gene: TRBV25-1; j_gene: TRBJ1-1; CDR3nt: TGTGCCAGCAGTCCCCCGAACACTGAAGCTTTCTTT; CDR3aa: CASSPPNTEAFF
d_gene: .; abundance: once; len: 14; v_gene: TRBV30; j_gene: TRBJ2-7; CDR3nt: TGTGCCTGGAGTCCTTTGGCGCGGCTCTACGAGCAGTACTTC; CDR3aa: CAWSPLARLYEQYF
d_gene: .; abundance: .; len: 14; v_gene: TRBV6-1; j_gene: TRBJ2-7; CDR3nt: TGTGCCAGCAGTGAACTATTAGGTCTAGGAGAGCAGTACTTC; CDR3aa: CASSELLGLGEQYF
d_gene: TRBD1; abundance: .; len: 13; v_gene: TRBV5-1; j_gene: TRBJ1-2; CDR3nt: TGCGCCAGCAGCCGGACAGGGGGCGACGGCTACACCTTC; CDR3aa: CASSRTGGDGYTF
d_gene: TRBD1; abundance: .; len: 15; v_gene: TRBV30; j_gene: TRBJ2-3; CDR3nt: TGTGCCTGGAGGCGGGACAGGGGGCTGACAGATACGCAGTATTTT; CDR3aa: CAWRRDRGLTDTQYF
d_gene: .; abundance: .; len: 12; v_gene: TRBV2; j_gene: TRBJ1-2; CDR3nt: TGTGCCAGCAGTGAAAATGGGTACGGCTACACCTTC; CDR3aa: CASSENGYGYTF
d_gene: .; abundance: .; len: 10; v_gene: TRBV30; j_gene: TRBJ2-2; CDR3nt: TGTGCCTGGAGTCTCGGGGAGCTGTTTTTT; CDR3aa: CAWSLGELFF
d_gene: TRBD2; abundance: .; len: 16; v_gene: TRBV4-2; j_gene: TRBJ2-1; CDR3nt: TGTGCCAGCAGCCAGTATCTAGCGGGGGGGGACAATGAGCAGTTCTTC; CDR3aa: CASSQYLAGGDNEQFF
d_gene: TRBD2; abundance: .; len: 13; v_gene: TRBV6-1; j_gene: TRBJ2-3; CDR3nt: TGTGCCAGCAAAGCGGGGGGAAGAGATACGCAGTATTTT; CDR3aa: CASKAGGRDTQYF
d_gene: .; abundance: .; len: 13; v_gene: TRBV10-3; j_gene: TRBJ2-7; CDR3nt: TGTGCCACCCAGGGTAATGGGGCACCCGAGCAGTACTTC; CDR3aa: CATQGNGAPEQYF
d_gene: .; abundance: .; len: 15; v_gene: TRBV28; j_gene: TRBJ2-7; CDR3nt: TGTGCCAGCAGCCGCGGGACACCGCCATCCTACGAGCAGTACTTC; CDR3aa: CASSRGTPPSYEQYF
d_gene: TRBD1; abundance: .; len: 16; v_gene: TRBV4-2; j_gene: TRBJ2-7; CDR3nt: TGTGCCAGCAGCCGCCCGACAGGGGGCACGTTAGACGAGCAGTACTTC; CDR3aa: CASSRPTGGTLDEQYF
d_gene: .; abundance: .; len: 15; v_gene: TRBV9; j_gene: TRBJ1-4; CDR3nt: TGTGCCAGCAGCCGACTGGACGGTGCGAATGAAAAACTGTTTTTT; CDR3aa: CASSRLDGANEKLFF
d_gene: TRBD2; abundance: .; len: 18; v_gene: TRBV10-3; j_gene: TRBJ2-1; CDR3nt: TGTGCCATCAGTGATCCCCCTAGCGGGGGGGCCTTGGGCAATGAGCAGTTCTTC; CDR3aa: CAISDPPSGGALGNEQFF
d_gene: .; abundance: .; len: 16; v_gene: TRBV18; j_gene: TRBJ1-1; CDR3nt: TGTGCCAGCTCACCAAATCAAGCAGTCTTGAACACTGAAGCTTTCTTT; CDR3aa: CASSPNQAVLNTEAFF
d_gene: TRBD1; abundance: .; len: 14; v_gene: TRBV28; j_gene: TRBJ1-2; CDR3nt: TGTGCCAGCAGTAAGACAGGGGTAGGCTATGGCTACACCTTC; CDR3aa: CASSKTGVGYGYTF
d_gene: TRBD1; abundance: .; len: 13; v_gene: TRBV5-4; j_gene: TRBJ2-1; CDR3nt: TGTGCCAGCAGCCTGAACCGACAGGGGGAGCAGTTCTTC; CDR3aa: CASSLNRQGEQFF
d_gene: .; abundance: few; len: 13; v_gene: TRBV6-1; j_gene: TRBJ1-6; CDR3nt: TGTGCCAGTGAATGGGGGACCAATTCACCCCTCCACTTT; CDR3aa: CASEWGTNSPLHF